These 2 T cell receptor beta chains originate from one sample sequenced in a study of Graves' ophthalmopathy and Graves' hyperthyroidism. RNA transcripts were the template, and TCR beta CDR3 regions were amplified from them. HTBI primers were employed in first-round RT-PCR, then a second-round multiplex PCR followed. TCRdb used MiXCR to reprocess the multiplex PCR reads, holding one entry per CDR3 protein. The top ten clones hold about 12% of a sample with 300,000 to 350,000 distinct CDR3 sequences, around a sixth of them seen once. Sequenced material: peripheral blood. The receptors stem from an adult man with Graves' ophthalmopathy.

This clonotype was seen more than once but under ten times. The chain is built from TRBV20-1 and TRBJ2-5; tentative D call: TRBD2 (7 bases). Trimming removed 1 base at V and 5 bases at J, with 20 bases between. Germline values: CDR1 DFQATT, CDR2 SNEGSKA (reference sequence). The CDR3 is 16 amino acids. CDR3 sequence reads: CSARGGASGGEETQYF. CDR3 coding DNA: TGCAGTGCTAGAGGGGGGGCTAGCGGAGGGGAGGAGACCCAGTACTTC.

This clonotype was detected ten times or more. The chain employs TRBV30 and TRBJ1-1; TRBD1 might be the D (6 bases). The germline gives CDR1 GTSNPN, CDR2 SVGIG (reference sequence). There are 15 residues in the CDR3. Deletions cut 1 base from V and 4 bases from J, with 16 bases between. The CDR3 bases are TGTGCCTGGAGTGCCGAGGGGGGGCGTAGCACTGAAGCTTTCTTT. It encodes CAWSAEGGRSTEAFF.